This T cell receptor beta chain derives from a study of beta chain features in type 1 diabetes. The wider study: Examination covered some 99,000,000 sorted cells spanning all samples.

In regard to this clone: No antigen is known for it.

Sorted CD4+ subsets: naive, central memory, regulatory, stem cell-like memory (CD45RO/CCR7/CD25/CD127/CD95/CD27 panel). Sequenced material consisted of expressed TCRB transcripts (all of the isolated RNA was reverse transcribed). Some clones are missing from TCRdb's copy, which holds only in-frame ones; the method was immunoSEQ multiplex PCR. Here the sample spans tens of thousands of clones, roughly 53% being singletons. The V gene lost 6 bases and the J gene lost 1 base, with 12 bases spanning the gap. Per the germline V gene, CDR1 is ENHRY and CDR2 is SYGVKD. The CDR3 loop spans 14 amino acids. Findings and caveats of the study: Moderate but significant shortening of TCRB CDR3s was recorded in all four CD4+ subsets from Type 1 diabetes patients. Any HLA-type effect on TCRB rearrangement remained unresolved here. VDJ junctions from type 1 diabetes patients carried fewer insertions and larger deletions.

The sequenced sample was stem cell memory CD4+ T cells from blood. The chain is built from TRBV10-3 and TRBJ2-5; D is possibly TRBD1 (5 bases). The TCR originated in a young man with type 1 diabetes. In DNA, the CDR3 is TGTGCCATCAGCCTCCAGGGTGGCCAAGAGACCCAGTACTTC. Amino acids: CAISLQGGQETQYF.